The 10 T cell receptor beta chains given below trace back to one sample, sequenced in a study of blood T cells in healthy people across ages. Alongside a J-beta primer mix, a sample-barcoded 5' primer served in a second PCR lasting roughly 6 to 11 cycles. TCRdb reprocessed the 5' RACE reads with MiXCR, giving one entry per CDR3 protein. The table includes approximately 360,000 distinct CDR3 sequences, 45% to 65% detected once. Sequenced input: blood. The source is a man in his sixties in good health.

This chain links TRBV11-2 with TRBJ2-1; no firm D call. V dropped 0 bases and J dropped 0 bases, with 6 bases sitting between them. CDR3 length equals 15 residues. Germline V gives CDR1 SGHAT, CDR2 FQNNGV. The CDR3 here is CASSLERNSYNEQFF. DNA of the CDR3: TGTGCCAGCAGCTTAGAACGTAACTCCTACAATGAGCAGTTCTTC.

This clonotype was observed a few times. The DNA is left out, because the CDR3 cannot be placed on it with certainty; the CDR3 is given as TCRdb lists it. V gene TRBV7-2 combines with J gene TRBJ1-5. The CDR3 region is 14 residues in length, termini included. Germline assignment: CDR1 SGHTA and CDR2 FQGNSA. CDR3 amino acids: CASSPQGLSGPQHF.

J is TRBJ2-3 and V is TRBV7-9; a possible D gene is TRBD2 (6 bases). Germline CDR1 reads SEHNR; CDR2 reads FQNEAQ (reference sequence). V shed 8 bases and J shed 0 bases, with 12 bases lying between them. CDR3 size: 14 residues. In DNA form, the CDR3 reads TGTGCCAGCGTCCCAACTAGCAGCACAGATACGCAGTATTTT. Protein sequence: CASVPTSSTDTQYF.

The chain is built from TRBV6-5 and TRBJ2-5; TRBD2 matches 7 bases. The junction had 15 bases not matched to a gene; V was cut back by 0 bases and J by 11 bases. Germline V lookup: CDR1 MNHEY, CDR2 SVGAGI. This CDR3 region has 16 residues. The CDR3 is CASSYSAGEVYNEQYF. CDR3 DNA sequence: TGTGCCAGCAGTTACTCTGCGGGGGAGGTGTACAATGAGCAGTACTTC.

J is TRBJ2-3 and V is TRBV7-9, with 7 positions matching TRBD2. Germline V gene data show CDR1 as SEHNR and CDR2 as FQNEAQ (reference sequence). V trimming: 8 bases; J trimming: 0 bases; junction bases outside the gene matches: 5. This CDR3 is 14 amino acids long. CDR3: CASEAGDSTDTQYF. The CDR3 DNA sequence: TGTGCCAGCGAGGCGGGGGACAGCACAGATACGCAGTATTTT.

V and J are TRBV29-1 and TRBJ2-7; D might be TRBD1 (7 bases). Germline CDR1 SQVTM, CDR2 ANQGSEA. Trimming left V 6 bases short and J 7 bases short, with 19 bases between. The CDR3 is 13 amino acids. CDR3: CSVGRDSGGEQYF. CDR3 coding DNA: TGCAGCGTGGGACGGGATTCAGGGGGGGAGCAGTACTTC.

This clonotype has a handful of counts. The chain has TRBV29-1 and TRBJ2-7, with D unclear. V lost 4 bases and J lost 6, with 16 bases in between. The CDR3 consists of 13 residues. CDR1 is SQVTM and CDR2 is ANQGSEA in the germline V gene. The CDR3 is CSVADDLTLEQYF. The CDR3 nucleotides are TGCAGCGTTGCCGACGACCTCACGCTCGAGCAGTACTTC.

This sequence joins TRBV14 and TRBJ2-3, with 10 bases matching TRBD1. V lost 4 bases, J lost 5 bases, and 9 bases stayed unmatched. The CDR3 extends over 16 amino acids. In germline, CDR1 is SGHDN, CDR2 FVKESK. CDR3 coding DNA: TGTGCCAGCAGCCCGGCGGGGACAGGGGCAATAGATACGCAGTATTTT. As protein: CASSPAGTGAIDTQYF.

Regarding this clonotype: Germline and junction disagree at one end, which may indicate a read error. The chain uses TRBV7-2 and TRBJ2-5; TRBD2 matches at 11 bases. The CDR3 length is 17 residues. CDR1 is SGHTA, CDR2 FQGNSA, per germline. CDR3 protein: CASSWWTTSGIHYEQNF. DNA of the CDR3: TGTGCCAGCAGCTGGTGGACGACTAGCGGGATCCACTACGAGCAGAACTTC.

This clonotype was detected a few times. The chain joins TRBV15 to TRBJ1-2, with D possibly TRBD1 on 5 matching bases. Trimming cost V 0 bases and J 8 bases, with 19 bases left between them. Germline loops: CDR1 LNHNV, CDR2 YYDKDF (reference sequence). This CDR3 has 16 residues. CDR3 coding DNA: TGTGCCACCAGCAGAGATCTCGAGGGGTTTCTCTACGGCTACACCTTC. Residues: CATSRDLEGFLYGYTF.